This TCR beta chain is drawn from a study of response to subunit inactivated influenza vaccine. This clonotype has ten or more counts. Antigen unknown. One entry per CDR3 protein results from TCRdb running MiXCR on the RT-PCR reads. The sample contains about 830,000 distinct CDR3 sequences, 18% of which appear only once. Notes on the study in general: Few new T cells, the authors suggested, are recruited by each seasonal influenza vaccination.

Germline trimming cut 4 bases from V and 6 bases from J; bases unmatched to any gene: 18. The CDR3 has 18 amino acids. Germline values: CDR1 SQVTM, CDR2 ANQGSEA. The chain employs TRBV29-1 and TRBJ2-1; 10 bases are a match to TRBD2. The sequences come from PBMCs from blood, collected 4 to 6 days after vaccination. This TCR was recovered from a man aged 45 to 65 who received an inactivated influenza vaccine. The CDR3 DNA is TGCAGCGTTGTACTAGCGGGGAGACGCTCCTACAATGGCAATGAGCAGTTCTTC. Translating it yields CSVVLAGRRSYNGNEQFF.